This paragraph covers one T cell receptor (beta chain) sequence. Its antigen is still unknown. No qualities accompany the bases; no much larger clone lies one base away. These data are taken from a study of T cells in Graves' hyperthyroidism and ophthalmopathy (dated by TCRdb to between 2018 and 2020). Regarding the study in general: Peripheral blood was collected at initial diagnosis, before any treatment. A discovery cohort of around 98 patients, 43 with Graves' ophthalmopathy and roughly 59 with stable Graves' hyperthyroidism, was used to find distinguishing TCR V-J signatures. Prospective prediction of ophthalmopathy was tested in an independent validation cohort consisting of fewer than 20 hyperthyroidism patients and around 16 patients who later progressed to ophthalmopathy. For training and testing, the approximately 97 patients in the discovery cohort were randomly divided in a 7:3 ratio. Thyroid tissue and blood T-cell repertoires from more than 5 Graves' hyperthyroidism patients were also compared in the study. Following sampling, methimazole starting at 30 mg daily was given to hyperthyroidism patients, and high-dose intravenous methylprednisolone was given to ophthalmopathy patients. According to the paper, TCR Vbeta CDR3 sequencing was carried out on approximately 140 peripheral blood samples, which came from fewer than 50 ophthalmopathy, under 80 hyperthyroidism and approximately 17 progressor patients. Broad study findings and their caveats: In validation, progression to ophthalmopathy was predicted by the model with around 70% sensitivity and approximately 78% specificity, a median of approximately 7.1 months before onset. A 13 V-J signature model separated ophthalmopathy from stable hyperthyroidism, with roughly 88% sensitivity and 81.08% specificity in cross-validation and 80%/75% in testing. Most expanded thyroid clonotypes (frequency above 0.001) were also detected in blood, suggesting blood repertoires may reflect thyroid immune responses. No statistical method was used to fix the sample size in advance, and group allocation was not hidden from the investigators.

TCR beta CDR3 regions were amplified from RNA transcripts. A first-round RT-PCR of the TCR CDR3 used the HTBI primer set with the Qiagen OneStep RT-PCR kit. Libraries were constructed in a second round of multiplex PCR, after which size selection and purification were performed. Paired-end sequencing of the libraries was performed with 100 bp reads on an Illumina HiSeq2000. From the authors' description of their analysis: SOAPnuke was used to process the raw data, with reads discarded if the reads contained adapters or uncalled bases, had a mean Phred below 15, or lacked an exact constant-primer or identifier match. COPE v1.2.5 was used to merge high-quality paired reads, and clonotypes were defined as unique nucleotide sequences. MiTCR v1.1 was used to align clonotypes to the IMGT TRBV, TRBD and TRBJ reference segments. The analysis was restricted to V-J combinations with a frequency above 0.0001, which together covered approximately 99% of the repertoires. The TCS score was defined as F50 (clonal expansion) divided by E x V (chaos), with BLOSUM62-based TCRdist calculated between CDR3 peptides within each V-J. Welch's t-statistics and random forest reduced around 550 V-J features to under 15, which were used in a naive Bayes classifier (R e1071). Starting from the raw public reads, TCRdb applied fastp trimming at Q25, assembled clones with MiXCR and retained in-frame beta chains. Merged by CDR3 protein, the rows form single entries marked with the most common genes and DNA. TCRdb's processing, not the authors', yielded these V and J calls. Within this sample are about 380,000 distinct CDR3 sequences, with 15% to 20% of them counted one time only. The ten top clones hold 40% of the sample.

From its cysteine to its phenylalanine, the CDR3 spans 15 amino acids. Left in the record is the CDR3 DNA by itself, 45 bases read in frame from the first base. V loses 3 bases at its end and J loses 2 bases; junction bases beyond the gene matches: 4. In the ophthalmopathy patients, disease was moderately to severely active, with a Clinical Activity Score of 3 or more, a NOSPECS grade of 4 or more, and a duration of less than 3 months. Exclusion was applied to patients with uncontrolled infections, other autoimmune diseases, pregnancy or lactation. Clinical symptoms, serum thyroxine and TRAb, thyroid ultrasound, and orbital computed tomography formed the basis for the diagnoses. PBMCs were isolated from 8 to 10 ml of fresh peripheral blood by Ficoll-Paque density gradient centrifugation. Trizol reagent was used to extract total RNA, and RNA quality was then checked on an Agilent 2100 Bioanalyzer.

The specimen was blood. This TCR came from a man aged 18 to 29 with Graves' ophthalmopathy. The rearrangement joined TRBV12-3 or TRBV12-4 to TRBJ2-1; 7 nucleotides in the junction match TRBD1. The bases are TGTGCCAGCAGTTTTCGCAGGGGGACCTACAATGAGCAGTTCTTC. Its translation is CASSFRRGTYNEQFF.